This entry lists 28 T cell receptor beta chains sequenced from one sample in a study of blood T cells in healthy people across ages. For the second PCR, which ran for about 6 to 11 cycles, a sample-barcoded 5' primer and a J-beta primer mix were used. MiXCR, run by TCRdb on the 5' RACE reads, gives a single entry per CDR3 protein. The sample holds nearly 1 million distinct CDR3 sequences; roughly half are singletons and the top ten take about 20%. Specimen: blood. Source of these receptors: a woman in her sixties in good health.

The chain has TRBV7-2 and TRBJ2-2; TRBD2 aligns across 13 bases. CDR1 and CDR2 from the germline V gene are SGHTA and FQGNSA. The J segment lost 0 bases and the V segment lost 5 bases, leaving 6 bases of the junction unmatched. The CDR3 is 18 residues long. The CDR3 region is CASSPRGLAGPNTGELFF. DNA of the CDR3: TGTGCCAGCAGCCCACGGGGACTAGCGGGGCCGAACACCGGGGAGCTGTTTTTT.

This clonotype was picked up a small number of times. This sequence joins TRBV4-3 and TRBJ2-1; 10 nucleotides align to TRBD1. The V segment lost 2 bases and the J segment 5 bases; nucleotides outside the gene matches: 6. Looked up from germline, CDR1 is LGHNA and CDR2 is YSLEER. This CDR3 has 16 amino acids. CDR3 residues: CASSQRDRGWDNEQFF. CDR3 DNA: TGCGCCAGCAGCCAAAGGGACAGGGGCTGGGACAATGAGCAGTTCTTC.

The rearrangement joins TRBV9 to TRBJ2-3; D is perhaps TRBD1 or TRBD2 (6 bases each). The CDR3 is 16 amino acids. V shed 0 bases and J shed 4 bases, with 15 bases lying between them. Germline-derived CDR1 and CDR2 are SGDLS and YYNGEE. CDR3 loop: CASSVALGGTADTQYF. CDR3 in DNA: TGTGCCAGCAGCGTAGCTTTGGGGGGCACTGCAGATACGCAGTATTTT. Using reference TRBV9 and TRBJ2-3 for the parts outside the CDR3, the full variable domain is DSGVTQTPKHLITATGQRVTLRCSPRSGDLSVYWYQQSLDQGLQFLIQYYNGEERAKGNILERFSAQQFPDLHSELNLSSLELGDSALYFCASSVALGGTADTQYFGPGTRLTVL.

The CDR3 loop is CASSQVTGGQPQHF. Written as DNA, the CDR3 is TGTGCCAGCAGCCAAGTCACCGGGGGTCAGCCCCAGCATTTT. The chain employs TRBV3-1 and TRBJ1-5, with a possible D match to TRBD1 (5 bases). The CDR3 is 14 amino acids. Trimming removed 1 base from V and 6 bases from J, with 10 bases in between. Germline CDR1 and CDR2: LGHDT and YNNKEL (reference sequence).

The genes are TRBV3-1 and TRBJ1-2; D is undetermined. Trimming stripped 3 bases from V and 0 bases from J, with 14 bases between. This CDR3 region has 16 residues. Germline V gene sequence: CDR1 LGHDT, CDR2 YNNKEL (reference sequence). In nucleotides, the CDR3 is TGTGCCAGCAGCCACCGACATAAACAAGCTAACTATGGCTACACCTTC. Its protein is CASSHRHKQANYGYTF.

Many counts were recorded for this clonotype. CDR3 in DNA: TGTGCCAGCAGCGTTAGCACAGATACGCAGTATTTT. Encoded protein: CASSVSTDTQYF. This sequence joins TRBV9 and TRBJ2-3; D gene unclear. The CDR3 runs to 12 residues. The V end was cut by 2 bases, the J end by 0 bases, with 1 base between. Germline-derived CDR1 and CDR2 are SGDLS and YYNGEE.

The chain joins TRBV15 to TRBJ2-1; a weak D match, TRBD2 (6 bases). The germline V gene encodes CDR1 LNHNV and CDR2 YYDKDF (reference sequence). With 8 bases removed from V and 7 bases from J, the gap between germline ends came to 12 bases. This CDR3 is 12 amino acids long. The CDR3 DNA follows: TGTGCCACCGGGGCGGGACGGAATGAGCAGTTCTTC. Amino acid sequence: CATGAGRNEQFF.

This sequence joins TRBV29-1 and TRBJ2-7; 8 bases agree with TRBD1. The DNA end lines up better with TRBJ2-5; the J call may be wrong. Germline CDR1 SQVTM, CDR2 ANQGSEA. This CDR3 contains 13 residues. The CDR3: CSVRGQGEETQYF. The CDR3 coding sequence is TGCAGCGTGAGAGGACAGGGAGAAGAGACCCAGTACTTC.

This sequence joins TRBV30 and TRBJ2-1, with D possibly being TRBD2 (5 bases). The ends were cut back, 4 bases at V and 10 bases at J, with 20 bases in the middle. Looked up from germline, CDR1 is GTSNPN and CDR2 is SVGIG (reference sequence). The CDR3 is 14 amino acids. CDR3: CAWTAQLVLQEQFF. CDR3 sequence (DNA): TGTGCCTGGACCGCCCAACTAGTTTTGCAGGAGCAGTTCTTC.

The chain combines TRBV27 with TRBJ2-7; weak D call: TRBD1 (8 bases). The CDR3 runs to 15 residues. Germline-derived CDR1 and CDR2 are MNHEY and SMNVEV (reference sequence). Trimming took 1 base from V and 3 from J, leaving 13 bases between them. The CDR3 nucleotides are TGTGCCAGCAGTTTATACAGGGGGGGATACTACGAGCAGTACTTC. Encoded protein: CASSLYRGGYYEQYF.

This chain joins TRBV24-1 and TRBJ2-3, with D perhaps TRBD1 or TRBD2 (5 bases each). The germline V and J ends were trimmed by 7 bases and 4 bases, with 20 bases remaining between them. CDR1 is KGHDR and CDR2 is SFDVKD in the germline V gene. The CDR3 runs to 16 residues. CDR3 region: CATSLGPSVAPDTQYF. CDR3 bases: TGTGCCACCAGCCTGGGACCGTCGGTCGCCCCAGATACGCAGTATTTT.

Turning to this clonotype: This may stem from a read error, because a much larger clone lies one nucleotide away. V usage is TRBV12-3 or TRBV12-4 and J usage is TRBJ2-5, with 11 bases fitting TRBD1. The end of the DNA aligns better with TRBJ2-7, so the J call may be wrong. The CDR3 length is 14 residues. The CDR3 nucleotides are TGTGCCAACAGTTTTGGGACAGGGGGCTACGAGCAGTACTTC. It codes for CANSFGTGGYEQYF.

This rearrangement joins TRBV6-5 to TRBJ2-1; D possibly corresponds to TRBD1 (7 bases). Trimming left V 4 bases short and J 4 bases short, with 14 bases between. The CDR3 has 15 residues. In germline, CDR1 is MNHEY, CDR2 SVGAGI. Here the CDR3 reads CASSSFAGQYNEQFF. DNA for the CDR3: TGTGCCAGCAGTTCCTTTGCGGGACAGTACAATGAGCAGTTCTTC.

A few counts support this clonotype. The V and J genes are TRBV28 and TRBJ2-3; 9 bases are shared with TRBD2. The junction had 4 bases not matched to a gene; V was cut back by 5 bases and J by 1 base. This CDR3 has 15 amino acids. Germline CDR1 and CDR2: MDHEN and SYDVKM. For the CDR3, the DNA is TGTGCCAGCAGTCTAGCGGGAAAGGGCACAGATACGCAGTATTTT. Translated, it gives CASSLAGKGTDTQYF.

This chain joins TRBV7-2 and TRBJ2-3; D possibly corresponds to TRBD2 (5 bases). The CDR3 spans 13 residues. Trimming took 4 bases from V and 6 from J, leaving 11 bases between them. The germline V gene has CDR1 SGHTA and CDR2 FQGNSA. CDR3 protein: CASSSAWRDTQYF. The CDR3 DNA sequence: TGTGCCAGCAGCTCAGCGTGGAGGGATACGCAGTATTTT.

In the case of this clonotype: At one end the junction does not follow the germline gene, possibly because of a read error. CDR3 sequence: CGAPRMSSGRGETQYF. CDR3 DNA: TGCGGTGCCCCAAGGATGAGTAGCGGGAGGGGAGAGACCCAGTACTTC. J is TRBJ2-7 and V is TRBV20-1; 11 bases line up with TRBD2. The end of the DNA aligns better with TRBJ2-5, so the J call may be wrong. Germline V gives CDR1 DFQATT, CDR2 SNEGSKA (reference sequence). This CDR3 region has 16 residues.

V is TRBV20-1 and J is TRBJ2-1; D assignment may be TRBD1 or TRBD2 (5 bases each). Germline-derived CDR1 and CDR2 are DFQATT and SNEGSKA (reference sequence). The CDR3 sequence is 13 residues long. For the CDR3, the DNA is TGCACCACCAGAGACGGGACGCACAATGAGCAGTTCTTC. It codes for CTTRDGTHNEQFF.

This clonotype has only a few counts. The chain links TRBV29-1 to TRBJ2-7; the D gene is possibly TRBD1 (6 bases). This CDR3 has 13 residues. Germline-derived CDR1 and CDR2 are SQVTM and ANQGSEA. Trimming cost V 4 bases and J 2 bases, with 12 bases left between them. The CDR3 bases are TGCAGCGTTGTCGACAGGAAAGCCTACGAGCAGTACTTC. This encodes CSVVDRKAYEQYF.

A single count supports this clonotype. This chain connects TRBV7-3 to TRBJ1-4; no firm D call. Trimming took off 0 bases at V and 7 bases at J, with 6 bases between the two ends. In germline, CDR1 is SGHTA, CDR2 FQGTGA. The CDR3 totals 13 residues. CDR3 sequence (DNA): TGTGCCAGCAGCTTAACGAGGCGTGAAAAACTGTTTTTT. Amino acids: CASSLTRREKLFF. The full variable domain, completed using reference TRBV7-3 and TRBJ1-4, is GAGVSQTPSNKVTEKGKYVELRCDPISGHTALYWYRQSLGQGPEFLIYFQGTGAADDSGLPNDRFFAVRPEGSVSTLKIQRTERGDSAVYLCASSLTRREKLFFGSGTQLSVL.

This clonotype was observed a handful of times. For the CDR3, the DNA is TGTGCCAGCAGTTCCAGGGCACTTCTAGCGGGAGCAACGGGAGAGACCCAGTACTTC. Translated, it gives CASSSRALLAGATGETQYF. The chain employs TRBV12-3 or TRBV12-4 and TRBJ2-5; 10 nucleotides agree with TRBD2. The CDR3 spans 19 residues. Germline trimming cut 4 bases from V and 4 bases from J; bases unmatched to any gene: 18.

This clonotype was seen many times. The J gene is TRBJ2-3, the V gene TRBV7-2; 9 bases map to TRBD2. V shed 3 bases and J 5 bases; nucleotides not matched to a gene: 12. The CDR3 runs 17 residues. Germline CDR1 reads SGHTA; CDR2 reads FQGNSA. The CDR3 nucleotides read TGTGCCAGCAGCTTCCCCACCGGCGGGAGGGGCAGAGATACGCAGTATTTT. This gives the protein CASSFPTGGRGRDTQYF. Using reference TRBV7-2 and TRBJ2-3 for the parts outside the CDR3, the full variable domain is GAGVSQSPSNKVTEKGKDVELRCDPISGHTALYWYRQSLGQGLEFLIYFQGNSAPDKSGLPSDRFSAERTGGSVSTLTIQRTQQEDSAVYLCASSFPTGGRGRDTQYFGPGTRLTVL.

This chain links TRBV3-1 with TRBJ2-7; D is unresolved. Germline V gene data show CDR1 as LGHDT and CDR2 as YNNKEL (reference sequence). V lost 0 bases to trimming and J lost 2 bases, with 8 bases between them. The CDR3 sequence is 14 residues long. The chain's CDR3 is CASSQDLSTYEQYF. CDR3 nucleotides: TGTGCCAGCAGCCAAGATCTATCGACCTACGAGCAGTACTTC.

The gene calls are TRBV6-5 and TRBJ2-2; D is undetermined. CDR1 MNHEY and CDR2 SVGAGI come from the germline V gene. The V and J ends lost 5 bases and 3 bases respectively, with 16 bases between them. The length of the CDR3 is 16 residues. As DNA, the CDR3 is TGTGCCAGCAGTAATAGGGCCTCCCGCTACACCGGGGAGCTGTTTTTT. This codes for CASSNRASRYTGELFF.

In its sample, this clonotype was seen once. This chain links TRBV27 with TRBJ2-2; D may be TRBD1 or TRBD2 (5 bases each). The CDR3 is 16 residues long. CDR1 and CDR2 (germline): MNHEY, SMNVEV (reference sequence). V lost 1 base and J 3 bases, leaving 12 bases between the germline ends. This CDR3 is CASSLFGGLDTGELFF. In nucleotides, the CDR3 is TGTGCCAGCAGTTTATTTGGGGGTCTTGACACCGGGGAGCTGTTTTTT.

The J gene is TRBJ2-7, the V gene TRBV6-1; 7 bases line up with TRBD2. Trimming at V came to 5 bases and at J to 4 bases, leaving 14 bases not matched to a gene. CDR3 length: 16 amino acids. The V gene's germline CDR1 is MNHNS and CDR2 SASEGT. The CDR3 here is CASSRMVGEGRYEQYF. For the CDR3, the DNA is TGTGCCAGCAGTAGGATGGTCGGGGAGGGCCGGTACGAGCAGTACTTC.

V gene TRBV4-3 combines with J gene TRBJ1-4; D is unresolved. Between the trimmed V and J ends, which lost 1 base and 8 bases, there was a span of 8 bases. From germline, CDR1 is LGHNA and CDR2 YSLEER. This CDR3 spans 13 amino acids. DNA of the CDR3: TGCGCCAGCAGCCAAGGGCGGAAAGAAAAACTGTTTTTT. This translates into CASSQGRKEKLFF.

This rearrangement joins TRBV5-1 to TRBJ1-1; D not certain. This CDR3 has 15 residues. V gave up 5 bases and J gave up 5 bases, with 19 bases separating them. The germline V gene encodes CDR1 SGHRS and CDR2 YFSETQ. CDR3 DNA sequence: TGCGCCAGCAGTCCAACTAGACCGATTAGAACTGAAGCTTTCTTT. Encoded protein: CASSPTRPIRTEAFF.

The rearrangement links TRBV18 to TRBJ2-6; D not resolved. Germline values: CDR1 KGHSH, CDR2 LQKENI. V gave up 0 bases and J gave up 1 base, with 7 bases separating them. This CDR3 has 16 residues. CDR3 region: CASSPPIDSGANVLTF. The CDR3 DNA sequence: TGTGCCAGCTCACCACCCATTGATTCTGGGGCCAACGTCCTGACTTTC.